A single TCR beta chain is shown here with its context. What it binds is not known. This specimen comes from a study of tumor and adjacent non-tumor tissue in lung cancer. Background on the study: The cohort had around twelve adenocarcinoma, a couple of squamous cell and 1 small cell patients. Stage I to III disease affected approximately 11 men and 5 women aged about 30 to 85. Around 4 million productive TCRbeta reads were obtained per sample on average. Study-level results: In normal lung, the top 100 clones were significantly more dominant than in tumor.

The ends were cut back, 7 bases at V and 14 bases at J, with 29 bases in the middle. Germline assignment: CDR1 MNHNS and CDR2 SASEGT. CDR3 length: 16 residues. No cell sorting was done before RNA was extracted from the tissue. A modified ARM-PCR protocol with three rounds of nested PCR amplified TCRbeta. TCRdb itself ran the multiplex PCR reads through MiXCR, one entry per CDR3 protein. Among about 76,000 distinct CDR3 sequences listed, around 65% were seen once. The material sequenced was lung tumor tissue. The rearrangement joins TRBV6-1 to TRBJ2-2; tentatively, D is TRBD2 (5 bases). The TCR originated in a woman in her 70s with non-small cell lung cancer. CDR3 in DNA: TGTGCCAGCATCATATCACAGAGACTAATGGCCGGGAAACTGTTTTTT. Translation: CASIISQRLMAGKLFF.